These T cell receptor beta chains were read from a single sample in a study of T cells after yellow fever vaccination. TCRdb processed the 5' RACE reads anew with MiXCR; each CDR3 protein has one entry. The top ten clones hold nearly 3% of a sample with approximately 160,000 distinct CDR3 sequences, approximately 6.2% of them seen once. Sequenced material: CD4+ T cells sorted from PBMCs, taken on the day of the first yellow fever vaccination. Receptors originate from a man younger than 35 who received the YFV17D yellow fever vaccine. The CDR3 runs from the conserved cysteine through the conserved F or W. The order of the fields is V gene, J gene, clone size, D gene, CDR3 protein, CDR3 DNA. The D gene is left open where the match is weak. Size is omitted from some rows. Given values are once, few, many or a class for expanded clones.

V gene: TRBV6-1
J gene: TRBJ2-1
clone size: many
D gene: .
CDR3 protein: CASWARGGSYNEQFF
CDR3 DNA: TGTGCCAGTTGGGCCAGAGGGGGGTCCTACAATGAGCAGTTCTTC

V gene: TRBV5-1
J gene: TRBJ1-2
clone size: many
D gene: .
CDR3 protein: CASSLEGPPNYGYTF
CDR3 DNA: TGCGCCAGCAGCTTGGAGGGGCCTCCTAACTATGGCTACACCTTC

V gene: TRBV29-1
J gene: TRBJ1-4
clone size: .
D gene: .
CDR3 protein: CSVEVQGGEKLFF
CDR3 DNA: TGCAGCGTTGAAGTTCAGGGCGGTGAAAAACTGTTTTTT

V gene: TRBV18
J gene: TRBJ1-6
clone size: .
D gene: .
CDR3 protein: CASSPETGNSPLHF
CDR3 DNA: TGTGCCAGCTCACCGGAGACAGGAAATTCACCCCTCCACTTT

V gene: TRBV11-2
J gene: TRBJ2-3
clone size: .
D gene: TRBD2
CDR3 protein: CASSLRGAGGDTQYF
CDR3 DNA: TGTGCCAGCAGCCTGCGGGGGGCGGGGGGAGATACGCAGTATTTT

V gene: TRBV5-1
J gene: TRBJ1-1
clone size: many
D gene: .
CDR3 protein: CASSPMDGTEAFF
CDR3 DNA: TGCGCCAGCAGCCCCATGGACGGGACTGAAGCTTTCTTT

V gene: TRBV15
J gene: TRBJ2-5
clone size: few
D gene: TRBD2
CDR3 protein: CATSRSPGGAQETQYF
CDR3 DNA: TGTGCCACCAGCAGATCTCCCGGGGGGGCCCAAGAGACCCAGTACTTC

V gene: TRBV12-3/TRBV12-4
J gene: TRBJ1-5
clone size: .
D gene: .
CDR3 protein: CASLKGGGGNQPQHF
CDR3 DNA: TGTGCCAGCTTAAAAGGTGGGGGAGGCAATCAGCCCCAGCATTTT

V gene: TRBV4-1
J gene: TRBJ1-2
clone size: many
D gene: TRBD1
CDR3 protein: CASSYGTGRIRSGYTF
CDR3 DNA: TGCGCCAGCAGCTACGGGACAGGGAGGATCCGATCTGGCTACACCTTC

V gene: TRBV5-4
J gene: TRBJ1-4
clone size: .
D gene: .
CDR3 protein: CASSLAGANEKLFF
CDR3 DNA: TGTGCCAGCAGCTTGGCAGGGGCCAATGAAAAACTGTTTTTT

V gene: TRBV20-1
J gene: TRBJ2-3
clone size: many
D gene: .
CDR3 protein: CSARDPRTVTDTQYF
CDR3 DNA: TGCAGTGCTAGAGATCCTAGGACAGTCACAGATACGCAGTATTTT

V gene: TRBV4-1
J gene: TRBJ2-3
clone size: .
D gene: .
CDR3 protein: CASSQGSAAPDTQYF
CDR3 DNA: TGCGCCAGCAGCCAAGGTTCCGCAGCTCCGGATACGCAGTATTTT

V gene: TRBV20-1
J gene: TRBJ2-5
clone size: many
D gene: .
CDR3 protein: CSARVRAQETQYF
CDR3 DNA: TGCAGTGCTAGAGTGCGGGCACAAGAGACCCAGTACTTC

V gene: TRBV4-3
J gene: TRBJ1-6
clone size: many
D gene: .
CDR3 protein: CASSRGTTDNSPLHF
CDR3 DNA: TGCGCCAGCAGCCGCGGGACGACGGATAATTCACCCCTCCACTTT

V gene: TRBV18
J gene: TRBJ2-3
clone size: many
D gene: TRBD2
CDR3 protein: CASSPPPSGMSTSTDTQYF
CDR3 DNA: TGTGCCAGCTCGCCCCCCCCCAGCGGGATGAGCACTAGCACAGATACGCAGTATTTT

V gene: TRBV29-1
J gene: TRBJ1-2
clone size: many
D gene: .
CDR3 protein: CSVGSDLYGYTF
CDR3 DNA: TGCAGCGTTGGTTCCGATCTCTATGGCTACACCTTC

V gene: TRBV5-1
J gene: TRBJ1-1
clone size: many
D gene: .
CDR3 protein: CASSLQTEAEAFF
CDR3 DNA: TGCGCCAGCAGCTTGCAGACTGAGGCCGAAGCTTTCTTT

V gene: TRBV5-1
J gene: TRBJ2-5
clone size: .
D gene: .
CDR3 protein: CASSLGTTETQYF
CDR3 DNA: TGCGCCAGCAGCTTGGGGACAACTGAGACCCAGTACTTC

V gene: TRBV5-4
J gene: TRBJ1-1
clone size: many
D gene: .
CDR3 protein: CASSSQGFGDTEAFF
CDR3 DNA: TGTGCCAGCAGCTCGCAGGGTTTTGGGGACACTGAAGCTTTCTTT

V gene: TRBV5-1
J gene: TRBJ2-1
clone size: many
D gene: .
CDR3 protein: CASKSGPYNEQFF
CDR3 DNA: TGCGCCAGCAAATCGGGCCCTTACAATGAGCAGTTCTTC

V gene: TRBV7-2
J gene: TRBJ2-1
clone size: few
D gene: .
CDR3 protein: CASSFTGSGRNEQFF
CDR3 DNA: TGTGCCAGCAGCTTCACAGGATCCGGTCGCAATGAGCAGTTCTTC

V gene: TRBV4-3
J gene: TRBJ1-3
clone size: many
D gene: .
CDR3 protein: CASSQDWEGFGFAGNTIYF
CDR3 DNA: TGCGCCAGCAGCCAAGATTGGGAGGGTTTCGGTTTTGCTGGAAACACCATATATTTT

V gene: TRBV7-9
J gene: TRBJ1-4
clone size: many
D gene: .
CDR3 protein: CASSSRGEPGEKLFF
CDR3 DNA: TGTGCCAGCAGCTCCAGGGGAGAGCCAGGTGAAAAACTGTTTTTT

V gene: TRBV7-8
J gene: TRBJ2-5
clone size: many
D gene: TRBD2
CDR3 protein: CASSLASGLAGAQETQYF
CDR3 DNA: TGTGCCAGCAGCTTAGCGTCGGGACTAGCGGGGGCACAAGAGACCCAGTACTTC

V gene: TRBV3-1
J gene: TRBJ1-4
clone size: .
D gene: .
CDR3 protein: CASSQDGRATNEKLFF
CDR3 DNA: TGTGCCAGCAGCCAAGACGGAAGGGCGACTAATGAAAAACTGTTTTTT

V gene: TRBV30
J gene: TRBJ1-5
clone size: many
D gene: TRBD1
CDR3 protein: CAWSTGDSNQPQHF
CDR3 DNA: TGTGCCTGGTCGACAGGGGATAGCAATCAGCCCCAGCATTTT

V gene: TRBV19
J gene: TRBJ1-3
clone size: many
D gene: .
CDR3 protein: CGARGQAGNTIYF
CDR3 DNA: TGTGGGGCCCGGGGTCAGGCCGGAAACACCATATATTTT

V gene: TRBV9
J gene: TRBJ2-3
clone size: .
D gene: .
CDR3 protein: CASSVDWSTDTQYF
CDR3 DNA: TGTGCCAGCAGCGTAGACTGGAGCACAGATACGCAGTATTTT

V gene: TRBV20-1
J gene: TRBJ2-5
clone size: .
D gene: TRBD1
CDR3 protein: CSARTPLLGRGRGETQYF
CDR3 DNA: TGCAGTGCGCGAACTCCGTTGCTAGGAAGGGGGCGCGGAGAGACCCAGTACTTC

V gene: TRBV20-1
J gene: TRBJ2-3
clone size: .
D gene: .
CDR3 protein: CSAPGGGGYTDTQYF
CDR3 DNA: TGCAGTGCCCCAGGTGGGGGTGGTTATACAGATACGCAGTATTTT

V gene: TRBV7-8
J gene: TRBJ1-3
clone size: few
D gene: .
CDR3 protein: CASSSRKGSGNTIYF
CDR3 DNA: TGTGCCAGCAGCTCTCGTAAGGGCTCTGGAAACACCATATATTTT

V gene: TRBV11-1
J gene: TRBJ1-1
clone size: many
D gene: .
CDR3 protein: CASSATGNAEAFF
CDR3 DNA: TGTGCCAGCAGTGCGACGGGGAACGCTGAAGCTTTCTTT

V gene: TRBV10-3
J gene: TRBJ1-5
clone size: many
D gene: .
CDR3 protein: CAISESLGDQPQHF
CDR3 DNA: TGTGCCATCAGTGAGTCGTTAGGTGATCAGCCCCAGCATTTT

V gene: TRBV4-1
J gene: TRBJ1-1
clone size: few
D gene: TRBD1
CDR3 protein: CASSTGGRNTEAFF
CDR3 DNA: TGCGCCAGCAGCACAGGGGGCAGGAACACTGAAGCTTTCTTT

V gene: TRBV11-1
J gene: TRBJ2-5
clone size: .
D gene: TRBD2
CDR3 protein: CASSPGTSGGFGETQYF
CDR3 DNA: TGTGCCAGCAGTCCCGGGACTAGCGGGGGCTTCGGAGAGACCCAGTACTTC

V gene: TRBV7-9
J gene: TRBJ2-2
clone size: many
D gene: TRBD2
CDR3 protein: CASGRQLAGGYTGELFF
CDR3 DNA: TGTGCCAGCGGACGTCAACTAGCGGGGGGGTATACCGGGGAGCTGTTTTTT

V gene: TRBV27
J gene: TRBJ1-1
clone size: .
D gene: .
CDR3 protein: CASSFADSGTEAFF
CDR3 DNA: TGTGCCAGCAGTTTTGCGGATTCCGGGACTGAAGCTTTCTTT

V gene: TRBV15
J gene: TRBJ2-5
clone size: many
D gene: .
CDR3 protein: CATSRDEVGGETQYF
CDR3 DNA: TGTGCCACCAGCAGAGATGAAGTCGGTGGAGAGACCCAGTACTTC

V gene: TRBV7-2
J gene: TRBJ2-5
clone size: few
D gene: .
CDR3 protein: CASSLELQETQYF
CDR3 DNA: TGTGCCAGCAGCTTAGAGTTGCAAGAGACCCAGTACTTC

V gene: TRBV20-1
J gene: TRBJ1-4
clone size: many
D gene: .
CDR3 protein: CSATPAGGSEKLFF
CDR3 DNA: TGCAGTGCTACCCCGGCGGGGGGCAGTGAAAAACTGTTTTTT

V gene: TRBV6-1
J gene: TRBJ2-7
clone size: many
D gene: TRBD1
CDR3 protein: CASSTGTGPYEQYF
CDR3 DNA: TGTGCCAGCAGTACCGGGACAGGGCCATACGAGCAGTACTTC

V gene: TRBV18
J gene: TRBJ2-4
clone size: many
D gene: .
CDR3 protein: CASSPGQENIQYF
CDR3 DNA: TGTGCCAGCTCACCAGGGCAGGAAAACATTCAGTACTTC

V gene: TRBV7-2
J gene: TRBJ1-2
clone size: .
D gene: TRBD1
CDR3 protein: CASSLSWSPGGKVGYTF
CDR3 DNA: TGTGCCAGCAGCTTAAGTTGGTCGCCAGGGGGAAAAGTTGGCTACACCTTC